This T cell receptor beta chain came from a study of shared T cell receptors in the human thymus. Only in-frame clones appear in the TCRdb table, and some are missing; sequencing was by immunoSEQ multiplex PCR. The sample includes some 700,000 clones, 80% to 90% of them seen just once. Germline CDR1 GTSNPN, CDR2 SVGIG (reference sequence). Trimming shortened V by 1 base and J by 7 bases, and 11 bases separated the two germline ends. The CDR3 is made up of 13 amino acids. The same specimen was also included in a second study, on human thymus T cells. Per that paper: Among the donors, all were healthy Finnish infants having corrective surgery for congenital heart defects. Thymus pieces cut out during corrective heart surgery were the tissue that was used. Related work showed strongly overlapping thymic repertoires across unrelated individuals.

Specimen: thymocytes. The V call is TRBV30, the J call TRBJ1-5; D possibly corresponds to TRBD1 (5 bases). The TCR comes from a girl in the first two years of life with a congenital heart defect. CDR3 amino acids: CAWSGGRRQPQHF. CDR3 sequence (DNA): TGTGCCTGGAGTGGGGGGAGGAGGCAGCCCCAGCATTTT. Full variable domain (rest looked up from reference TRBV30 and TRBJ1-5): SQTIHQWPATLVQPVGSPLSLECTVEGTSNPNLYWYRQAAGRGLQLLFYSVGIGQISSEVPQNLSASRPQDRQFILSSKKLLLSDSGFYLCAWSGGRRQPQHFGDGTRLSIL.